One sample yielded the 20 T cell receptor beta chains listed below, sequenced in a study of T cell responses to AZD1222 COVID-19 vaccine. Assay used: immunoSEQ multiplex PCR; TCRdb lists only in-frame clones, some missing. The sample carries roughly 65,000 clones, around nine tenths recorded once. The material sequenced was peripheral blood, taken on day 0 of AZD1222 vaccination. The receptors come from an adult in good health.

V is TRBV10-3 and J is TRBJ1-5, with D possibly TRBD1 on 5 matching bases. The CDR3 runs 15 residues. The V end was cut by 10 bases, the J end by 3 bases, with 19 bases between. Germline CDR1 ENHRY, CDR2 SYGVKD. As DNA, the CDR3 is TGTGCCACAATCAAGGGTGGGGCTGACAATCAGCCCCAGCATTTT. Translation gives CATIKGGADNQPQHF.

The chain employs TRBV18 and TRBJ1-1; perhaps TRBD1 as D (5 bases). CDR1 KGHSH and CDR2 LQKENI come from the germline V gene. The V end was cut by 1 base, the J end by 4 bases, with 22 bases between. CDR3 length: 18 residues. The CDR3 DNA is TGTGCCAGCTCACCACGAGGGACTACAAGGGACGTGAGCACTGAAGCTTTCTTT. This sequence encodes CASSPRGTTRDVSTEAFF.

The J gene is TRBJ1-5, the V gene TRBV6-6; tentatively, D is TRBD1 (5 bases). The length of the CDR3 is 15 residues. CDR1 and CDR2 from the germline V gene are MNHNY and SVGAGI (reference sequence). V dropped 7 bases and J dropped 5 bases, with 18 bases sitting between them. DNA of the CDR3: TGTGCCAGCATTCAGGGTATTCGGAATCATCAGCCCCAGCATTTT. It is translated as CASIQGIRNHQPQHF.

The chain uses TRBV4-2 and TRBJ2-2, with TRBD1 as a possible D gene (6 bases). Germline lookup yields CDR1 LGHNA and CDR2 YNFKEQ. This CDR3 region has 18 residues. V lost 0 bases, J lost 0 bases, and 14 bases lay in between. The CDR3 loop reads CASSQDWAGTPNTGELFF. CDR3 nucleotide sequence: TGTGCCAGCAGCCAAGATTGGGCCGGGACACCGAACACCGGGGAGCTGTTTTTT.

The V and J genes are TRBV28 and TRBJ1-5; possible D gene TRBD1, 5 bases. Germline-derived CDR1 and CDR2 are MDHEN and SYDVKM. Deletions cut 5 bases from V and 1 base from J, with 12 bases between. This CDR3 is 15 amino acids long. Here the CDR3 reads CASSPGGMSNQPQHF. The CDR3, as DNA: TGTGCCAGCAGTCCCGGGGGGATGAGCAATCAGCCCCAGCATTTT.

The chain combines TRBV2 with TRBJ1-6, with D unresolved. Germline CDR1 and CDR2: SNHLY and FYNNEI. Trimming pared 4 bases from V and 6 bases from J, leaving 7 bases between. CDR3 length: 13 residues. CDR3 DNA: TGTGCCAGCAGTGCCGACTTTAATTCACCCCTCCACTTT. As protein: CASSADFNSPLHF. Supplemented by reference TRBV2 and TRBJ1-6, the full variable domain reads EPEVTQTPSHQVTQMGQEVILRCVPISNHLYFYWYRQILGQKVEFLVSFYNNEISEKSEIFDDQFSVERPDGSNFTLKIRSTKLEDSAMYFCASSADFNSPLHFGNGTRLTVT.

The chain joins TRBV28 to TRBJ2-4; 8 bases align to TRBD2. V gave up 6 bases and J gave up 1 base; unmatched junction bases: 2. CDR1 is MDHEN and CDR2 is SYDVKM in the germline V gene. The CDR3 has 14 amino acids. The CDR3 reads CASRPGGAKNIQYF. The DNA for the CDR3 is TGTGCCAGCAGGCCGGGAGGGGCCAAAAACATTCAGTACTTC.

This chain joins TRBV7-3 and TRBJ2-6; 10 bases are shared with TRBD2. Germline CDR1 reads SGHTA; CDR2 reads FQGTGA. The CDR3 extends over 18 amino acids. The trim removed 4 bases at V and 0 bases at J, leaving 6 bases unmatched. The CDR3 DNA sequence: TGTGCCAGCAGCTCAGCCCTAGCGGGGGTCTCTGGGGCCAACGTCCTGACTTTC. Translated: CASSSALAGVSGANVLTF.

This chain links TRBV19 with TRBJ2-7, with 7 bases matching TRBD1. The CDR3 is 14 amino acids. Per germline, CDR1 LNHDA and CDR2 SQIVND (reference sequence). V trimming: 4 bases; J trimming: 0 bases; junction bases outside the gene matches: 3. The CDR3 spells CASSTTGSSYEQYF. CDR3 DNA: TGTGCCAGTAGTACGACAGGGTCCTCCTACGAGCAGTACTTC.

The genes are TRBV20-1 and TRBJ2-7; a possible D gene is TRBD2 (5 bases). CDR1 and CDR2 from the germline V gene are DFQATT and SNEGSKA (reference sequence). V gave up 3 bases and J gave up 7 bases, with 13 bases separating them. This CDR3 region has 12 residues. CDR3 sequence: CSASESEREQYF. The CDR3 nucleotides are TGCAGTGCTAGTGAGAGCGAGCGGGAGCAGTACTTC.

The genes are TRBV18 and TRBJ2-3; TRBD1 matches at 9 bases. J gave up 6 bases and V 4 bases, and 8 bases lay outside the gene matches. The CDR3 totals 15 residues. Germline lookup yields CDR1 KGHSH and CDR2 LQKENI. CDR3 sequence (DNA): TGTGCCAGCTCACTCACAGGGGGCGCAGCCGATACGCAGTATTTT. It yields the protein CASSLTGGAADTQYF.

This chain joins TRBV4-1 and TRBJ1-1; D uncertain. This CDR3 is built from 14 residues. CDR1 and CDR2 from the germline V gene are MGHRA and YSYEKL. Trimming stripped 1 base from V and 0 bases from J, with 6 bases between. CDR3 bases: TGCGCCAGCAGCCAAGCTGGTTTGAACACTGAAGCTTTCTTT. Amino acids: CASSQAGLNTEAFF.

A word on this clone: The sample has other DNA sequences that encode this CDR3 too. The rearrangement joins TRBV7-9 to TRBJ2-3, with 11 bases aligning to TRBD2. The V gene end was trimmed by 2 bases and the J gene end by 3 bases; junction bases not matched to a gene: 1. Germline CDR1 SEHNR, CDR2 FQNEAQ (reference sequence). This CDR3 spans 15 amino acids. This CDR3 is CASSLTSGSTDTQYF. The CDR3 DNA follows: TGTGCCAGCAGCTTAACTAGCGGGAGTACAGATACGCAGTATTTT.

V is TRBV5-8 and J is TRBJ1-1; 7 bases map to TRBD1. V lost 4 bases, J lost 6 bases, and 12 bases stayed unmatched. Germline V lookup: CDR1 SGHTS, CDR2 YDEGEE. CDR3 length: 15 amino acids. The CDR3, as DNA: TGTGCCAGCAGCCTACCGACAGGGAGGTCCGCTGAAGCTTTCTTT. This translates into CASSLPTGRSAEAFF.

The chain is built from TRBV5-1 and TRBJ2-7; 11 bases match TRBD1. The CDR3 totals 15 residues. J lost 8 bases, V lost 4 bases, and 11 bases had no gene match. The germline V gene has CDR1 SGHRS and CDR2 YFSETQ. The CDR3 region is CASSDAPGQGAKQYF. Written as DNA, the CDR3 is TGCGCCAGCAGCGACGCGCCAGGACAGGGGGCAAAGCAGTACTTC.

This chain uses TRBV27 with TRBJ2-1, with 11 nucleotides matching TRBD2. J lost 7 bases, V lost 5 bases, and 7 bases had no gene match. In germline, CDR1 is MNHEY, CDR2 SMNVEV (reference sequence). The CDR3 extends over 15 amino acids. CDR3 sequence reads: CASSARRTSGNEQFF. CDR3 in DNA: TGTGCCAGCAGTGCGCGGAGGACTAGCGGGAATGAGCAGTTCTTC.

This chain uses TRBV5-1 with TRBJ1-6, with D uncertain. V shed 0 bases and J shed 7 bases, with 11 bases lying between them. The length of the CDR3 is 15 residues. In germline, CDR1 is SGHRS, CDR2 YFSETQ. DNA of the CDR3: TGCGCCAGCAGCTTGGTCGTCGATGCGAATTCACCCCTCCACTTT. It translates to CASSLVVDANSPLHF.

The J gene is TRBJ2-3, the V gene TRBV5-8; 10 bases fit TRBD2. CDR3 length equals 16 residues. The germline V gene has CDR1 SGHTS and CDR2 YDEGEE. V lost 4 bases to trimming and J lost 3 bases; unmatched junction nucleotides: 8. The DNA of the CDR3 is TGTGCCAGCAGCCGCTCTAGCGGGAGTAGGACAGATACGCAGTATTTT. It yields the protein CASSRSSGSRTDTQYF.

The chain recombines TRBV6-4 with TRBJ1-5; weak D call: TRBD1 (6 bases). The CDR3 runs to 15 residues. V dropped 7 bases and J dropped 3 bases, with 16 bases sitting between them. Per the germline V gene, CDR1 is MRHNA and CDR2 is SNTAGT. The CDR3 loop is CASIHRTVFNQPQHF. The CDR3 DNA reads as TGTGCCAGCATTCACAGGACAGTTTTCAATCAGCCCCAGCATTTT.

The CDR3 here is CASSDGQPQHF. CDR3 nucleotide sequence: TGTGCCAGCAGTGACGGTCAGCCCCAGCATTTT. The rearrangement joins TRBV6-4 to TRBJ1-5; no clear D. The CDR3 contains 11 residues. Germline V gene data show CDR1 as MRHNA and CDR2 as SNTAGT. The germline V and J ends were trimmed by 2 bases and 6 bases, with 2 bases remaining between them.